This note documents a single T cell receptor (beta chain) sequence. Repertoires were generated with immunoSEQ multiplex PCR, while TCRdb's copy carries only in-frame clones and drops some. The repertoire holds about 96,000 clones, with 93% as singletons. The sample is drawn from a study of control samples from healthy donors and cancer patients. Germline V CDR1 and CDR2: SGHDN, FVKESK. This CDR3 is built from 14 residues. Trimming shortened V by 1 base and J by 2 bases, and 9 bases separated the two germline ends. The rearrangement joins TRBV14 to TRBJ2-7; D is undetermined. Source material: blood. This TCR was recovered from a man between 18 and 35 years old in good health. The CDR3: CASSQATETYEQYF. CDR3 DNA: TGTGCCAGCAGCCAAGCAACCGAGACCTACGAGCAGTACTTC.